This entry lists 8 T cell receptor beta chains sequenced from one sample in a study of blood T cell repertoires in COVID-19. Generated by immunoSEQ multiplex PCR, the TCRdb table keeps only in-frame clones and is missing some. The sample includes approximately 320,000 clones, under 90% of them seen just once. Sequenced: peripheral blood. These receptors were taken from a woman in her twenties or thirties with COVID-19, enrolled during active disease.

The chain employs TRBV7-2 and TRBJ1-4; 8 nucleotides line up with TRBD1. Germline CDR1 reads SGHTA; CDR2 reads FQGNSA. The junction had 12 bases not matched to a gene; V was cut back by 4 bases and J by 5 bases. The CDR3 consists of 17 residues. The CDR3 sequence: CASSSKRWTGLNEKLFF. CDR3 coding DNA: TGTGCCAGCAGCTCAAAACGTTGGACAGGGCTCAATGAAAAACTGTTTTTT.

This chain joins TRBV24-1 and TRBJ2-3; 9 positions agree with TRBD2. CDR3 length: 16 amino acids. J gave up 5 bases and V 3 bases, and 8 bases lay outside the gene matches. CDR1 and CDR2 (germline): KGHDR, SFDVKD. DNA for the CDR3: TGTGCCACCAGTGATGGCCTAGCGGGGCCCCAAGATACGCAGTATTTT. Its translation: CATSDGLAGPQDTQYF.

This sequence joins TRBV7-6 and TRBJ1-2; TRBD1 might be the D (6 bases). Germline CDR1 is SGHVS and CDR2 is FNYEAQ. The V end lost 1 base, the J end lost 3 bases, and 12 bases lay between the germline ends. The length of the CDR3 is 15 residues. DNA for the CDR3: TGTGCCAGCAGCTTAGAAATAACAGGGCACTATGGCTACACCTTC. It encodes CASSLEITGHYGYTF.

The chain uses TRBV3-1 (or the pseudogene TRBV3-2) and TRBJ1-6, with 7 bases lining up with TRBD1. This CDR3 has 14 residues. Germline V gene sequence: CDR1 LGHDT, CDR2 YNNKEL (reference sequence). V dropped 3 bases and J dropped 7; count of bases not matched to a gene: 3. The CDR3 DNA reads TGTGCCAGCAGCCATACAGGGGCGAATTCACCCCTCCACTTT. Its protein product is CASSHTGANSPLHF.

The rearrangement joins TRBV7-9 to TRBJ1-1; D is uncertain. The CDR3 is made up of 13 amino acids. CDR1 is SEHNR and CDR2 is FQNEAQ in the germline V gene (reference sequence). Trimming shortened V by 2 bases and J by 6 bases, and 10 bases separated the two germline ends. CDR3: CASSLSARPEAFF. CDR3 bases: TGTGCCAGCAGCTTAAGCGCGAGACCTGAAGCTTTCTTT.

The table lists this clone with a few counts. The chain has TRBV12-3 or TRBV12-4 and TRBJ1-1, with D unclear. CDR3 length equals 11 residues. V lost 4 bases and J 5 bases, leaving 5 bases between the germline ends. The CDR3 loop reads CASSWRTEAFF. CDR3 bases: TGTGCCAGCAGTTGGAGGACTGAAGCTTTCTTT.

The chain employs TRBV5-6 and TRBJ2-7; D possibly corresponds to TRBD1 (5 bases). V lost 0 bases and J 2 bases, leaving 6 bases between the germline ends. Germline V gives CDR1 SGHDT, CDR2 YYEEEE. The CDR3 spans 13 residues. CDR3 protein: CASSLGRAYEQYF. Here the CDR3 DNA reads TGTGCCAGCAGCTTGGGCAGGGCCTACGAGCAGTACTTC.

The gene calls are TRBV19 and TRBJ1-2, with D perhaps matching TRBD1 (6 bases). The CDR3 is made up of 12 amino acids. The V gene's germline CDR1 is LNHDA and CDR2 SQIVND (reference sequence). V shed 6 bases and J shed 7 bases, with 12 bases lying between them. Here the CDR3 reads CASRPTTGGYTF. The DNA of the CDR3 is TGTGCCAGTAGACCCACGACAGGTGGCTACACCTTC. Full variable domain (outside the CDR3, taken from reference TRBV19 and TRBJ1-2): DGGITQSPKYLFRKEGQNVTLSCEQNLNHDAMYWYRQDPGQGLRLIYYSQIVNDFQKGDIAEGYSVSREKKESFPLTVTSAQKNPTAFYLCASRPTTGGYTFGSGTRLTVV.